This T cell receptor (beta chain) was recorded in a study of OX40 agonist ivuxolimab in advanced cancers. In the study overall: The patients' treatment was ivuxolimab, an agonistic anti-OX40 (CD134) antibody. Participants averaged 60 years of age (range roughly 23 to 79) and were roughly 80% male.

Findings and limits, study-wide: At 0.1 to 3.0 mg/kg, CD4+ and CD8+ blood T cells expanded clonally by week 6.

Remarks on this clone: What it binds is not known.

CDR1 SEHNR and CDR2 FQNEAQ come from the germline V gene (reference sequence). CDR3 length: 14 residues. J lost 8 bases, V lost 1 base, and 2 bases had no gene match. The assay was immunoSEQ multiplex PCR, and TCRdb's table has in-frame clones only and misses some. This sample has 60,000 to 85,000 clones, with approximately 92% found just once. The sequencing used CD4+ or CD8+ T cells sorted from blood, collected in a trial of the OX40 agonist ivuxolimab. The V gene is TRBV7-9, the J gene TRBJ1-3; 10 bases map to TRBD1. The TCR was taken from an adult with an advanced solid tumor such as melanoma, head and neck, liver or kidney cancer. The CDR3 reads CASSLGDRGDTIYF. In DNA, the CDR3 is TGTGCCAGCAGCTTAGGGGACAGGGGAGACACCATATATTTT.